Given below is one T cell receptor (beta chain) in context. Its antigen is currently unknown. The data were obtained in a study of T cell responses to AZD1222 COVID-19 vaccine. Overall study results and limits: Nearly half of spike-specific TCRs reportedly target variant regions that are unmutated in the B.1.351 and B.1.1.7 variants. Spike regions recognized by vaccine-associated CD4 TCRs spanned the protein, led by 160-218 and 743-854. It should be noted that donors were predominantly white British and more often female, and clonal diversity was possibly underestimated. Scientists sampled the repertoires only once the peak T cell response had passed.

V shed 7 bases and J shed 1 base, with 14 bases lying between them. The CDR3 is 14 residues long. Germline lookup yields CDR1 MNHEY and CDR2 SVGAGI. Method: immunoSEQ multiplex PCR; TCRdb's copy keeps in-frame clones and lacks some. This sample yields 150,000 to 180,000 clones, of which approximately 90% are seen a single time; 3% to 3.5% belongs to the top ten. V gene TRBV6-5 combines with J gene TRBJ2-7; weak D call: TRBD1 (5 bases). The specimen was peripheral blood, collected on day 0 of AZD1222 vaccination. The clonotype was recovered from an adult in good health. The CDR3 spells CASTPDQGSYEQYF. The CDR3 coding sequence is TGTGCCAGCACTCCGGACCAGGGATCCTACGAGCAGTACTTC.